The 5 T cell receptor beta chains below were found in one sample sequenced in a study of sequential checkpoint blockade in melanoma. Treatment denoted: randomized to nivolumab then ipilimumab (arm A) or the reverse (arm B). Clones were read by immunoSEQ multiplex PCR, and TCRdb kept only the in-frame ones, dropping some. The repertoire holds roughly 16,000 clones, with around two thirds as singletons. The sequenced sample was CD8+ T cells sorted from blood (inferred from file names), obtained from a patient given nivolumab and ipilimumab in sequence. These receptors were obtained from a human donor with melanoma.

This chain uses TRBV11-1 with TRBJ1-2, with D possibly matching TRBD1 (6 bases). This CDR3 region has 16 residues. With 1 base removed from V and 5 bases from J, the gap between germline ends came to 17 bases. Per the germline V gene, CDR1 is SGHAT and CDR2 is FQDESV (reference sequence). CDR3 region: CASSLDTPRDTYGYTF. CDR3 sequence (DNA): TGTGCCAGCAGCTTAGATACCCCCCGGGACACTTATGGCTACACCTTC.

This chain connects TRBV4-1 to TRBJ1-2, with D possibly TRBD1 on 5 matching bases. This CDR3 has 13 residues. Germline V gives CDR1 MGHRA, CDR2 YSYEKL. V lost 4 bases and J 7 bases, leaving 13 bases between the germline ends. CDR3 bases: TGCGCCAGCAGCCCCCCCGGGGGGGTTGGCTACACCTTC. Translation gives CASSPPGGVGYTF.

This clone was seen a handful of times. An end of the junction differs from the germline gene, which may be a read error. The rearrangement links TRBV5-4 to TRBJ2-7; maybe TRBD1 (6 bases). This CDR3 is built from 11 residues. Germline values: CDR1 SGHNT, CDR2 YYREEE (reference sequence). CDR3 loop: CASSSGVEQYF. CDR3 bases: TGCGCCAGCAGCTCAGGGGTAGAGCAGTACTTC.

This clone was counted between two and nine times. The chain combines TRBV19 with TRBJ1-1, with no clear D. There are 12 residues in the CDR3. Trimming left V 3 bases short and J 5 bases short, with 7 bases between. In germline, CDR1 is LNHDA, CDR2 SQIVND (reference sequence). CDR3 residues: CASSIGRTEAFF. The CDR3 DNA reads TGTGCCAGTAGTATCGGGAGGACTGAAGCTTTCTTT.

This chain uses TRBV21-1 with TRBJ2-3; TRBD2 was called by the table and not checked on the DNA. TRBV21-1 is given as a pseudogene. The CDR3 covers 12 residues. The CDR3 region has the DNA TGTGCCAGCAGTGCTCACCTAGCGGGGCAGTATTTT. Translating gives CASSAHLAGQYF.